Below are 26 T cell receptor beta chains sequenced from a single sample in a study of response to subunit inactivated influenza vaccine. Using its own MiXCR run on the RT-PCR reads, TCRdb lists one record per CDR3 protein. The sample holds about 580,000 distinct CDR3 sequences, around 13% seen once. Sequenced material: PBMCs from blood, taken roughly 12 days after vaccination. Receptors were obtained from a man aged 50-59 years who received an inactivated influenza vaccine.

The sample holds a few counts of this clonotype. V is TRBV3-1 and J is TRBJ1-1; D is perhaps TRBD1 (5 bases). CDR1 is LGHDT and CDR2 is YNNKEL in the germline V gene (reference sequence). V was clipped by 3 bases and J by 7 bases, with 12 bases between them. The CDR3 loop spans 13 amino acids. The CDR3 sequence: CASSHGVTGEAFF. CDR3 DNA sequence: TGTGCCAGCAGCCATGGGGTTACAGGTGAAGCTTTCTTT. The variable domain in full, completed from reference TRBV3-1 and TRBJ1-1, reads DTAVSQTPKYLVTQMGNDKSIKCEQNLGHDTMYWYKQDSKKFLKIMFSYNNKELIINETVPNRFSPKSPDKAHLNLHINSLELGDSAVYFCASSHGVTGEAFFGQGTRLTVV.

The V call is TRBV7-2, the J call TRBJ2-5, with a tentative D call TRBD2 (5 bases). Trimming removed 4 bases at V and 5 bases at J, with 14 bases between. Germline-derived CDR1 and CDR2 are SGHTA and FQGNSA. The CDR3 runs 14 residues. The CDR3 region is CASSSGLTGETQYF. The DNA of the CDR3 is TGTGCCAGCAGCTCTGGACTGACCGGGGAGACCCAGTACTTC.

Only a few counts were recorded for this clonotype. The V gene is TRBV28, the J gene TRBJ2-1, with no clear D. Germline V gene data show CDR1 as MDHEN and CDR2 as SYDVKM. V was shortened by 1 base and J by 0 bases, with 13 bases between the two germline ends. This CDR3 comprises 17 residues. The CDR3 coding sequence is TGTGCCAGCAGTTTATTGGTTGGATTAAGCTCCTACAATGAGCAGTTCTTC. As protein: CASSLLVGLSSYNEQFF.

In regard to this clonotype: One base away lies a much larger clone, so this may be a sequencing read error. Lacking the conserved final phenylalanine or tryptophan, this CDR3 likely reflects a read error. The V gene is TRBV12-3 or TRBV12-4, the J gene TRBJ2-1; weak D call: TRBD2 (5 bases). Trimming left V 4 bases short and J 8 bases short, with 9 bases between. This CDR3 contains 12 residues. Here the CDR3 DNA reads TGTGCCAGCAGTTACCTAGCCGATGAGCAGTTCCTC. Protein sequence: CASSYLADEQFL.

This clonotype was recorded at least ten times. The chain couples TRBV5-1 to TRBJ2-7; D might be TRBD2 (6 bases). The CDR3 is 15 amino acids. Germline CDR1 reads SGHRS; CDR2 reads YFSETQ. Trimming cost V 0 bases and J 3 bases, with 13 bases left between them. CDR3 protein: CASSLAGLASYEQYF. In nucleotides, the CDR3 is TGCGCCAGCAGCTTGGCCGGGCTAGCGAGCTACGAGCAGTACTTC.

The CDR3 loop reads CASSLLANTDTQYF. In DNA form, the CDR3 reads TGTGCCAGCAGTTTACTGGCAAACACAGATACGCAGTATTTT. The chain combines TRBV12-3 or TRBV12-4 with TRBJ2-3, with D unresolved. The ends were cut back, 2 bases at V and 2 bases at J, with 8 bases in the middle. This CDR3 is built from 14 residues.

In its sample, this clonotype was seen a few times. The CDR3 DNA reads as TGTGCCAGCACCCTCCGGACAGAGATGACCGGGGAGCTGTTTTTT. Protein sequence: CASTLRTEMTGELFF. The rearrangement uses TRBV12-3 or TRBV12-4 and TRBJ2-2; weak D call: TRBD1 (6 bases). This CDR3 contains 15 residues. V lost 7 bases, J lost 5 bases, and 17 bases lay in between.

As for this clonotype: The junction and the germline gene differ at one end; a read error may be behind it. The chain couples TRBV29-1 to TRBJ1-4; TRBD1 agrees at 8 bases. The CDR3 has 13 amino acids. In germline, CDR1 is SQVTM, CDR2 ANQGSEA. The chain's CDR3 is CSAIGQGSEKLLF. The CDR3 bases are TGCAGCGCTATCGGACAGGGAAGCGAAAAACTGCTTTTT.

This clonotype turned up a few times. V gene TRBV7-9 combines with J gene TRBJ1-1; the match to TRBD1 covers 8 bases. The germline CDR1 and CDR2 sequences are SEHNR and FQNEAQ (reference sequence). V gave up 5 bases and J gave up 5 bases; unmatched junction bases: 13. The CDR3 is 16 amino acids. Written as DNA, the CDR3 is TGTGCCAGCAGCCAAGACAGGGGAGTTGAAGCGACTGAAGCTTTCTTT. Encoded protein: CASSQDRGVEATEAFF.

The J gene is TRBJ2-1, the V gene TRBV20-1; D gene uncertain. Germline lookup yields CDR1 DFQATT and CDR2 SNEGSKA (reference sequence). The germline V and J ends were trimmed by 2 bases and 3 bases, with 14 bases remaining between them. The CDR3 is 15 amino acids. CDR3 loop: CSARTNLKGYNEQFF. In nucleotides, the CDR3 is TGCAGTGCTAGAACGAACCTAAAGGGCTACAATGAGCAGTTCTTC.

The genes are TRBV7-2 and TRBJ1-2; maybe TRBD1 (5 bases). This CDR3 contains 16 residues. Between the trimmed V and J ends, which lost 5 bases and 6 bases, there was a span of 22 bases. CDR1 is SGHTA, CDR2 FQGNSA, per germline. CDR3 DNA sequence: TGTGCCAGCAGCCGAGAGGTAGGACAAAGGAAGGATGGCTACACCTTC. It encodes CASSREVGQRKDGYTF. The whole variable domain, filled in from reference TRBV7-2 and TRBJ1-2, reads GAGVSQSPSNKVTEKGKDVELRCDPISGHTALYWYRQSLGQGLEFLIYFQGNSAPDKSGLPSDRFSAERTGGSVSTLTIQRTQQEDSAVYLCASSREVGQRKDGYTFGSGTRLTVV.

Only a few counts were recorded for this clonotype. This chain uses TRBV4-1 with TRBJ2-2; 8 nucleotides align to TRBD2. The CDR3 has 16 amino acids. The V gene's germline CDR1 is MGHRA and CDR2 YSYEKL. With 4 bases clipped from V and 0 bases from J, the junction kept 4 bases outside the gene matches. The CDR3 DNA reads as TGCGCCAGCAGCCCAACTAGCGGACCGAACACCGGGGAGCTGTTTTTT. Protein sequence: CASSPTSGPNTGELFF.

In its sample, this clonotype was seen a few times. The rearrangement joins TRBV5-1 to TRBJ2-5, with TRBD2 as a possible D gene (5 bases). The CDR3 spans 14 residues. Germline V CDR1 and CDR2: SGHRS, YFSETQ. V dropped 1 base and J dropped 4 bases, with 11 bases sitting between them. CDR3 protein: CASSLNSGGETQYF. CDR3 sequence (DNA): TGCGCCAGCAGCTTGAACAGCGGCGGAGAGACCCAGTACTTC.

The rearrangement joins TRBV19 to TRBJ1-2, with D perhaps matching TRBD1 (5 bases). The CDR3 length is 13 residues. Trimming shortened V by 6 bases and J by 2 bases, and 10 bases separated the two germline ends. Germline loops: CDR1 LNHDA, CDR2 SQIVND (reference sequence). CDR3: CASRPGNNYGYTF. The CDR3 DNA sequence: TGTGCCAGTAGACCAGGGAACAACTATGGCTACACCTTC.

This chain connects TRBV20-1 to TRBJ2-7, with 8 nucleotides matching TRBD2. The J segment lost 2 bases and the V segment lost 0 bases, leaving 3 bases of the junction unmatched. Per germline, CDR1 DFQATT and CDR2 SNEGSKA (reference sequence). CDR3 length: 14 amino acids. The CDR3 loop reads CSARDFSGTYEQYF. In DNA form, the CDR3 reads TGCAGTGCTAGAGATTTTAGCGGGACCTACGAGCAGTACTTC.

The CDR3 nucleotides are TGCAGTGCTAGGAATCTGGCGGGATCAGGCGAGACCCAGTACTTC. It yields the protein CSARNLAGSGETQYF. The V call is TRBV20-1, the J call TRBJ2-5, with D tentatively TRBD2 (6 bases). CDR3 size: 15 residues. Trimming left V 3 bases short and J 5 bases short, with 19 bases between. The germline gives CDR1 DFQATT, CDR2 SNEGSKA (reference sequence).

This clonotype was counted ten times or more. The V gene is TRBV9, the J gene TRBJ2-4; D is unresolved. Germline CDR1 and CDR2: SGDLS and YYNGEE. This CDR3 comprises 16 residues. With 3 bases removed from V and 6 bases from J, the gap between germline ends came to 19 bases. The CDR3 region is CASSDQVLSRGNIQYF. DNA for the CDR3: TGTGCCAGCAGCGACCAGGTTCTGAGTCGCGGAAACATTCAGTACTTC.

V gene TRBV11-2 combines with J gene TRBJ2-5; D is perhaps TRBD1 (6 bases). Trimming cost V 4 bases and J 1 base, with 25 bases left between them. Germline V gene data show CDR1 as SGHAT and CDR2 as FQNNGV. The length of the CDR3 is 19 residues. In DNA form, the CDR3 reads TGTGCCAGCAGCTCTTCTACAGGGTATCTATGGGTTGGCCAAGAGACCCAGTACTTC. Its translation: CASSSSTGYLWVGQETQYF.

J is TRBJ2-1 and V is TRBV3-1, with D perhaps given as TRBD1 or TRBD2 (5 bases each). Germline CDR1 and CDR2: LGHDT and YNNKEL (reference sequence). This CDR3 contains 12 residues. Trimming removed 10 bases from V and 3 bases from J, with 10 bases in between. CDR3 region: CATGGGYNEQFF. CDR3 coding DNA: TGTGCCACCGGTGGGGGCTACAATGAGCAGTTCTTC.

This clonotype was observed a handful of times. This chain uses TRBV4-2 with TRBJ2-7, with 9 positions matching TRBD2. The CDR3 is made up of 15 amino acids. Germline loops: CDR1 LGHNA, CDR2 YNFKEQ. V lost 0 bases, J lost 4 bases, and 4 bases stayed unmatched. The chain's CDR3 is CASSQDPTSGYEQYF. CDR3 DNA: TGTGCCAGCAGCCAAGATCCCACTAGCGGGTACGAGCAGTACTTC.

The CDR3 sequence: CASSPQGVGAEAFF. The CDR3 nucleotides are TGTGCCAGCAGCCCACAGGGAGTTGGCGCTGAAGCTTTCTTT. V usage is TRBV11-2 and J usage is TRBJ1-1, with D perhaps matching TRBD1 (6 bases). The V gene's germline CDR1 is SGHAT and CDR2 FQNNGV. The CDR3 is made up of 14 amino acids. Trimming stripped 5 bases from V and 6 bases from J, with 16 bases between. The variable domain in full, with the rest retrieved from reference TRBV11-2 and TRBJ1-1, is EAGVAQSPRYKIIEKRQSVAFWCNPISGHATLYWYQQILGQGPKLLIQFQNNGVVDDSQLPKDRFSAERLKGVDSTLKIQPAKLEDSAVYLCASSPQGVGAEAFFGQGTRLTVV.

In this sample, this clonotype turned up a few times. A read error may be the cause here, since a much bigger clone is one base away. The CDR3 nucleotides are TGTGCCAGCGGCCCAGGGACCTACGAGCAGTACTTC. Its translation: CASGPGTYEQYF. The chain has TRBV6-6 and TRBJ2-7; TRBD1 is a possible D gene (5 bases). The germline V gene has CDR1 MNHNY and CDR2 SVGAGI (reference sequence). Trimming pared 8 bases from V and 2 bases from J, leaving 10 bases between. The CDR3 has 12 amino acids.

The chain carries TRBV19 and TRBJ2-1; 7 nucleotides line up with TRBD1. The length of the CDR3 is 17 residues. Germline V CDR1 and CDR2: LNHDA, SQIVND (reference sequence). The V gene end was trimmed by 1 base and the J gene end by 1 base; junction bases not matched to a gene: 7. CDR3 coding DNA: TGTGCCAGTAGTATAGTTTCAGGGGGAGTGTCCTACAATGAGCAGTTCTTC. It yields the protein CASSIVSGGVSYNEQFF.

This clonotype was observed at least ten times. The chain joins TRBV7-6 to TRBJ2-1; 11 bases are a match to TRBD2. The junction had 13 bases not matched to a gene; V was cut back by 9 bases and J by 0 bases. The CDR3 extends over 18 amino acids. The germline V gene has CDR1 SGHVS and CDR2 FNYEAQ. The CDR3 nucleotides read TGTGCCAGTAGGCGACTAGCGGGATTCATTAGCTCCTACAATGAGCAGTTCTTC. This gives the protein CASRRLAGFISSYNEQFF.

This chain joins TRBV14 and TRBJ2-2, with 7 bases fitting TRBD2. The germline gives CDR1 SGHDN, CDR2 FVKESK. The CDR3 consists of 16 residues. Germline trimming cut 4 bases from V and 1 base from J; bases unmatched to any gene: 6. The CDR3 nucleotides read TGTGCCAGCAGCCGCACTAGCGCGAGGAACACCGGGGAGCTGTTTTTT. Translating gives CASSRTSARNTGELFF. Full variable domain (rest looked up from reference TRBV14 and TRBJ2-2): EAGVTQFPSHSVIEKGQTVTLRCDPISGHDNLYWYRRVMGKEIKFLLHFVKESKQDESGMPNNRFLAERTGGTYSTLKVQPAELEDSGVYFCASSRTSARNTGELFFGEGSRLTVL.

Comments on this clonotype: One end of the junction is discordant with germline, which a read error may explain. The gene calls are TRBV20-1 and TRBJ2-7; TRBD2 aligns across 8 bases. Germline values: CDR1 DFQATT, CDR2 SNEGSKA (reference sequence). This CDR3 is built from 15 residues. CDR3 amino acids: CSATSPWTSSHEQYF. In DNA, the CDR3 is TGCAGTGCTACCAGTCCGTGGACTAGCTCCCACGAGCAGTACTTC.